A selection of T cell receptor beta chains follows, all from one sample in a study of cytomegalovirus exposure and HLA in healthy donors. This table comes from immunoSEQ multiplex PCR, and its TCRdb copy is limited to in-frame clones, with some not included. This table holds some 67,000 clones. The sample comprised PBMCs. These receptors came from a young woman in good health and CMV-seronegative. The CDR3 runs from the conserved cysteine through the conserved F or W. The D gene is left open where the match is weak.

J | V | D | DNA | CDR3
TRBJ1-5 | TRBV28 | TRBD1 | TGTGCCAGTGGGACAGGAAATCAGCCCCAGCATTTT | CASGTGNQPQHF
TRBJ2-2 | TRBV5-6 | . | TGTGCCAGCAGGCACCAGGGAGGCGGGGAGCTGTTTTTT | CASRHQGGGELFF
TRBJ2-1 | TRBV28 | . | TGTGCCAGCAGTTTGAGAAGTTCCTACAATGAGCAGTTCTTC | CASSLRSSYNEQFF
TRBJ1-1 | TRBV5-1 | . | TGCGCCAGCAGCTGGGCGGGATTAGAAGCTTTCTTT | CASSWAGLEAFF
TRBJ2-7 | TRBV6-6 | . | TGTGCCAGCAGGCCCGGACAAGGGGCCCTCTACGAGCAGTACTTC | CASRPGQGALYEQYF
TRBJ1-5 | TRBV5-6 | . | TGTGCCAGCAGCTTGGATGGGGGCTTACAGCCCCAGCATTTT | CASSLDGGLQPQHF
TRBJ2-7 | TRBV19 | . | TGTGCCAGTAGTGCCGGGACATTCTACGAGCAGTACTTC | CASSAGTFYEQYF
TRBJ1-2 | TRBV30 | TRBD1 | TGTGCCTGGAGTGTCTTAGACAGGGGTTATGGCTACACCTTC | CAWSVLDRGYGYTF
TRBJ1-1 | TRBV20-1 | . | TGCCTGTTGGGGGGGCGGACTGAAGCTTTCTTT | CLLGGRTEAFF
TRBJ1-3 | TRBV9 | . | TGTGCCAGCAGCGTAGTAGGAAACACCATATATTTT | CASSVVGNTIYF